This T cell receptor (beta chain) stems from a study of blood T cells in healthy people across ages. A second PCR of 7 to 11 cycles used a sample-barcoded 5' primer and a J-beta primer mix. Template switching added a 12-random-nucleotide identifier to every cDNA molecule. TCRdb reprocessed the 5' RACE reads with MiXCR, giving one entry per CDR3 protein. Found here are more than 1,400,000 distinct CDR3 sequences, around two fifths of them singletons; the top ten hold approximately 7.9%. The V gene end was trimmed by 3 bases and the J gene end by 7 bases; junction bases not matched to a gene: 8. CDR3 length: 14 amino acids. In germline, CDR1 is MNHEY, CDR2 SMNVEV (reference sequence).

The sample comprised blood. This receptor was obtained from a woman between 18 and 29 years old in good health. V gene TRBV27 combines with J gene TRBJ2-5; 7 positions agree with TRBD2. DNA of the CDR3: TGTGCCAGCAGTTTTACCGGGACTATTCGGACCCAGTACTTC. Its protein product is CASSFTGTIRTQYF.